This note documents a single T cell receptor (beta chain) sequence. Clones were sequenced by immunoSEQ multiplex PCR, and TCRdb holds only the in-frame ones, with some missing. The sample comprises about 280,000 clones, 85% of which are singletons, and about 2.7% rests with the top ten. This specimen belongs to a study of blood T cell repertoires in COVID-19. This CDR3 spans 14 amino acids. Germline CDR1 GTSNPN, CDR2 SVGIG (reference sequence). The V gene end was trimmed by 4 bases and the J gene end by 1 base; junction bases not matched to a gene: 2. Participant-given clinical history determined each cohort assignment.

Source material: PBMCs or T cells enriched from blood (not recorded which). The chain recombines TRBV30 with TRBJ1-5; 9 bases line up with TRBD1. The clonotype comes from a woman aged 45-65 years who had recovered from COVID-19. CDR3 loop: CAWNGQGSNQPQHF. The DNA for the CDR3 is TGTGCCTGGAACGGACAGGGGAGCAATCAGCCCCAGCATTTT.